A single sample gave rise to the 2 T cell receptor beta chains below, sequenced in a study of blood T cells in healthy people across ages. It was with a sample-barcoded 5' primer and a J-beta primer mix that a second PCR of roughly 6 to 11 cycles was run. TCRdb re-called the 5' RACE reads through MiXCR, storing one row per CDR3 protein. The sample yields hundreds of thousands of distinct CDR3 sequences, approximately 30% seen once. The sequencing sample was made of blood. Receptor source: a woman of 80 years or more in good health.

The chain has TRBV20-1 and TRBJ1-1, with D perhaps matching TRBD1 (6 bases). The V end lost 3 bases, the J end lost 2 bases, and 16 bases lay between the germline ends. Germline CDR1 reads DFQATT; CDR2 reads SNEGSKA (reference sequence). The CDR3 spans 15 residues. DNA of the CDR3: TGCAGTGCTAGCCCGGGGGGGGCTACAAACACTGAAGCTTTCTTT. The encoded protein is CSASPGGATNTEAFF.

This clonotype was counted at least ten times. The V and J genes are TRBV7-2 and TRBJ1-2, with D perhaps TRBD1 (5 bases). V was pared by 5 bases and J by 0 bases, with 19 bases between. Germline lookup yields CDR1 SGHTA and CDR2 FQGNSA. CDR3 length: 17 residues. The CDR3 loop is CASSKELSGAANYGYTF. The CDR3 DNA follows: TGTGCCAGCAGCAAAGAACTCTCCGGGGCAGCTAACTATGGCTACACCTTC. The full variable domain, its missing parts supplied by reference TRBV7-2 and TRBJ1-2, is GAGVSQSPSNKVTEKGKDVELRCDPISGHTALYWYRQSLGQGLEFLIYFQGNSAPDKSGLPSDRFSAERTGGSVSTLTIQRTQQEDSAVYLCASSKELSGAANYGYTFGSGTRLTVV.